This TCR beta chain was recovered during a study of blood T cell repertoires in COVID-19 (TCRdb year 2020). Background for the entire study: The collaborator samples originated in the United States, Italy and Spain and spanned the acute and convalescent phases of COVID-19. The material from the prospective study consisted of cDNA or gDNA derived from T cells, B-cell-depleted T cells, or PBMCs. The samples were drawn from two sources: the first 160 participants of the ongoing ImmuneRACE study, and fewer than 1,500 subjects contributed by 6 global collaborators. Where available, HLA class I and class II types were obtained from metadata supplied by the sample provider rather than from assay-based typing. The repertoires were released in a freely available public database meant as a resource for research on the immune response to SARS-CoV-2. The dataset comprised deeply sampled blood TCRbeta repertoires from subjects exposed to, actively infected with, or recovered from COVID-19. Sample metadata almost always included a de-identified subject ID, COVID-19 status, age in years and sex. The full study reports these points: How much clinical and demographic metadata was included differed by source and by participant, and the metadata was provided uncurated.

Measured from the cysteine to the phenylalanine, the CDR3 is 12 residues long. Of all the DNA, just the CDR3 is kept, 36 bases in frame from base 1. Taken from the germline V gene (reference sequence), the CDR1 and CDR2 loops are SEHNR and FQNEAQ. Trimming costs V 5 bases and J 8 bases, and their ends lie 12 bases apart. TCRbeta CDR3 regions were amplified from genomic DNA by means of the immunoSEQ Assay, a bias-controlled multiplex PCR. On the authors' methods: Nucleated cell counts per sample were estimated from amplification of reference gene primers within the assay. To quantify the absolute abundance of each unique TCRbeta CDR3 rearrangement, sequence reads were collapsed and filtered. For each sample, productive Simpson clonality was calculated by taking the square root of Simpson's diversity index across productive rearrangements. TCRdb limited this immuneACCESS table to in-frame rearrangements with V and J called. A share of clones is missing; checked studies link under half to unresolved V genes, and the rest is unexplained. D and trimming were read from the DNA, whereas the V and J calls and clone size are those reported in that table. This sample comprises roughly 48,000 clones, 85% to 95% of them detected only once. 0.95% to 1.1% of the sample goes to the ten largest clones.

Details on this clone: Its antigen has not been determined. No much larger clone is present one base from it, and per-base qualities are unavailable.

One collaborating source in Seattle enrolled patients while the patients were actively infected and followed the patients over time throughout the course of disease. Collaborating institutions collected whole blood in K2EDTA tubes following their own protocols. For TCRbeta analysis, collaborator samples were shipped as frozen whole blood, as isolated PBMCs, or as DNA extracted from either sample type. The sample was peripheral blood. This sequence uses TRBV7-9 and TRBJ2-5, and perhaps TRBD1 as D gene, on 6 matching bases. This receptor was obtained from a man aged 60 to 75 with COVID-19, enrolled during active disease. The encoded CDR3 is CASSPTGTTQYF. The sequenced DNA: TGTGCCAGCAGCCCGACAGGCACAACCCAGTACTTC.